The source of this T cell receptor beta chain is a study of vaccination and CD4 T cells after COVID-19. Study details: Recovered patients in the cohort numbered six men and four women, two of them Hispanic. Study observations and caveats: Spike mono-reactivity applied to 304 of 307 vaccine-specific clones detected in convalescent patients. For convalescent patients, a median about 86% of reactive clones surfaced exclusively after vaccination.

The V and J ends lost 5 bases and 8 bases respectively, with 15 bases between them. Germline CDR1 LNHNV, CDR2 YYDKDF (reference sequence). The CDR3 runs 13 residues. Treatment described: roughly 11-day PBMC culture with coronavirus spike peptide pools or control peptides (ViraFEST assay). As concerns this clonotype: As yet, its antigen is unknown.

The Oncomine TCR Beta short-read assay was what sequenced the DNA obtained from cultured CD4+ T cells. Cultured CD4+ T cells were the source of extracted genomic DNA. Each CDR3 protein gets one entry after TCRdb re-called the PCR reads with MiXCR. The sample includes more than 12,000 distinct CDR3 sequences, 50% to 75% seen only once; the top ten take around 13%. Sequencing used CD4+ T cells from blood, cultured in vitro. This clonotype was sampled from a human donor who had recovered from COVID-19. V usage is TRBV15 and J usage is TRBJ1-2; D possibly corresponds to TRBD1 (6 bases). The chain's CDR3 is CATSGRGGEGYTF. The DNA of the CDR3 is TGTGCCACCAGCGGAAGGGGGGGGGAGGGCTACACCTTC.